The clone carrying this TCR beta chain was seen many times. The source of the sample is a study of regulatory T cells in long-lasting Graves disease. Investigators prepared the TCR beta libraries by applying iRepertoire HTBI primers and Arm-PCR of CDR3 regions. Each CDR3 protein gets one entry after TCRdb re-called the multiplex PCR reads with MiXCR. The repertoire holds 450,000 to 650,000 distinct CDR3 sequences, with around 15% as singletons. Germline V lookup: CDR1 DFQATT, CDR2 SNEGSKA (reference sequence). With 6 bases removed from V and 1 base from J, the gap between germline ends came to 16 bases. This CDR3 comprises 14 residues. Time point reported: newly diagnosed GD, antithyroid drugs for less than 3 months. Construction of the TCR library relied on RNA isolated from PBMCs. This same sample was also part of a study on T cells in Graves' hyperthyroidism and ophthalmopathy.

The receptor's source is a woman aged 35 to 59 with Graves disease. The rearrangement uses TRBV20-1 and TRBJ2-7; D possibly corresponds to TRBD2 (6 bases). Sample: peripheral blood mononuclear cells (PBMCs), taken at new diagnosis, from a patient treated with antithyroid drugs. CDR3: CSASPSVMSYEQYF. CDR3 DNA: TGCAGTGCCTCCCCTAGCGTCATGTCCTACGAGCAGTACTTC.